This T cell receptor (beta chain) was found in a study of blood T cells in healthy people across ages. This CDR3 has 13 amino acids. V was pared by 2 bases and J by 11 bases, with 15 bases between. Germline V CDR1 and CDR2: MNHEY, SMNVEV (reference sequence). Study-wide results and limits: Total diversity from one million sequenced T cells was likely underestimated.

Using a J-beta primer mix together with a sample-barcoded 5' primer, a second PCR was run for about 6 to 12 cycles. In TCRdb, the 5' RACE reads were re-called with MiXCR into one record per CDR3 protein. The sample yields roughly 1.4 million distinct CDR3 sequences, 59% seen once. About this clonotype: Its antigen remains unknown.

Each donor was a healthy Caucasian individual from Russia, aged roughly 6 to 90. Source material: blood. This clonotype was sampled from a man between 18 and 29 years old in good health. The rearrangement uses TRBV27 and TRBJ2-5; D ambiguous. In DNA form, the CDR3 reads TGTGCCAGCAGTTTAGGGCCCCATCTGGGGCAGTACTTC. Amino acids: CASSLGPHLGQYF.